Included here is one TCR beta chain sequence, with context. The antigen is undetermined. V was clipped by 0 bases and J by 1 base, with 8 bases between them. Germline V gene data show CDR1 as SGHRS and CDR2 as YFSETQ. The CDR3 loop spans 15 amino acids. The sample is drawn from a study of OX40 agonist ivuxolimab in advanced cancers. Background on the study: The study gave patients intravenous ivuxolimab at 0.01 to 10 mg/kg every 2 weeks. Partial responses occurred in three patients (one hepatocellular carcinoma, two cutaneous melanoma).

Broader study findings: Among the lowest levels of clonal expansion were found in partial responders at 0.1-3.0 mg/kg.

Method: immunoSEQ multiplex PCR; TCRdb's copy keeps in-frame clones and lacks some. The sample carries around 67,000 clones, roughly 84% recorded once. Individuals having autoimmune disease history or systemic immunosuppression were not enrolled. The source is an adult with an advanced solid tumor such as melanoma, head and neck, liver or kidney cancer. The sample was CD4+ or CD8+ T cells sorted from blood, taken in a trial of the OX40 agonist ivuxolimab. The chain couples TRBV5-1 to TRBJ2-1; D perhaps matches TRBD2 (5 bases). This CDR3 reads CASSLEEGSYNEQFF. The CDR3 nucleotides read TGCGCCAGCAGCTTGGAAGAGGGATCCTACAATGAGCAGTTCTTC.